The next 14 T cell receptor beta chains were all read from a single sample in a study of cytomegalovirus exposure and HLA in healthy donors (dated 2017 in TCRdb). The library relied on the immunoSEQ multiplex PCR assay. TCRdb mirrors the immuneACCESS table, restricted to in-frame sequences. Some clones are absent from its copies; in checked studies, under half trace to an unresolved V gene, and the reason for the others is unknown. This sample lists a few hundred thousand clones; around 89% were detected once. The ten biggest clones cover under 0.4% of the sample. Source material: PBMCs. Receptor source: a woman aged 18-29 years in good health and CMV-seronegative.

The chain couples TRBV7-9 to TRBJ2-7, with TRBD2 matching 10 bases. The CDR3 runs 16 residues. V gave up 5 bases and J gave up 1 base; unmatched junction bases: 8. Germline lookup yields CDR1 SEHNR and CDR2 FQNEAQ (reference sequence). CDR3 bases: TGTGCCAGCAGCCCCCAAGCGGGGGGGCGGTCCTACGAGCAGTACTTC. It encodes CASSPQAGGRSYEQYF.

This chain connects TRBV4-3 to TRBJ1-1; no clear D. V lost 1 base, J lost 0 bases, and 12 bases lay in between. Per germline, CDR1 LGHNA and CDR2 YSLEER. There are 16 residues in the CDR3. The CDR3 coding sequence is TGCGCCAGCAGCCAAGCTACGGTTGGAGTGAACACTGAAGCTTTCTTT. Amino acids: CASSQATVGVNTEAFF.

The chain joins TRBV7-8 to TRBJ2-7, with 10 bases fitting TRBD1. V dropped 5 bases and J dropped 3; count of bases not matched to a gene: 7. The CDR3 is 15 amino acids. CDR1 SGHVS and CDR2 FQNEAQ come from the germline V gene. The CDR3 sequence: CASSETGTGDYEQYF. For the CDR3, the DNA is TGTGCCAGCAGCGAAACCGGGACAGGGGACTACGAGCAGTACTTC.

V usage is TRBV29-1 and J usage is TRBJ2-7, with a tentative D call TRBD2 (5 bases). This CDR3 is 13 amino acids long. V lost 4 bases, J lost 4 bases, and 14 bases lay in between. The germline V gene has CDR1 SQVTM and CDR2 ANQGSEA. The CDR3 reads CSVGSVGGYEQYF. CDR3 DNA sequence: TGCAGCGTTGGAAGCGTTGGCGGGTACGAGCAGTACTTC.

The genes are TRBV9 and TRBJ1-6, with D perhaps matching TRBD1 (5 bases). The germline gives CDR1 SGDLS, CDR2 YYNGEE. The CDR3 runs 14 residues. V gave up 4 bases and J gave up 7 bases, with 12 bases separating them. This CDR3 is CASSNRQINSPLHF. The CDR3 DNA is TGTGCCAGCAGCAACCGACAGATAAATTCACCCCTCCACTTT.

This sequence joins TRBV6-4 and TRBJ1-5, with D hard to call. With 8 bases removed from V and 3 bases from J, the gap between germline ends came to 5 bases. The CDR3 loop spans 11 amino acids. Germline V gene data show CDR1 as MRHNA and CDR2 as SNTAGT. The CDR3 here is CASGDNQPQHF. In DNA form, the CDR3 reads TGTGCCAGCGGAGACAATCAGCCCCAGCATTTT.

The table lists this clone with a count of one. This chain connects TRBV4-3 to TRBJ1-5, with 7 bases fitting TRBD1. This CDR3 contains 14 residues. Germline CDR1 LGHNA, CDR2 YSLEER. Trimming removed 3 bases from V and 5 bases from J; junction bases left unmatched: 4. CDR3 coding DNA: TGCGCCAGCAGCCAGACAGGGCCCGATCAGCCCCAGCATTTT. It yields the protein CASSQTGPDQPQHF.

The chain's CDR3 is CASSRTPSHDVEPQHF. The CDR3 DNA sequence: TGTGCCAGCAGCCGCACCCCGAGCCACGATGTTGAGCCCCAGCATTTT. The chain combines TRBV2 with TRBJ1-5; D gene uncertain. This CDR3 has 16 residues. Between the trimmed V and J ends, which lost 6 bases and 8 bases, there was a span of 23 bases. Germline V gives CDR1 SNHLY, CDR2 FYNNEI.

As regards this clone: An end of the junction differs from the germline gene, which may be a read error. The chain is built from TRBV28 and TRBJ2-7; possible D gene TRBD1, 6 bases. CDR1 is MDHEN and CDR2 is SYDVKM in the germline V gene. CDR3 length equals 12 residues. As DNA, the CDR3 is TGTGCCAGCAGTTTAAATACAGGGATAATTTTCTTC. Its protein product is CASSLNTGIIFF.

The CDR3 DNA reads TGTGCCAGCAGTTTAACAGGGGCTAATCAGCCCCAGCATTTT. This translates into CASSLTGANQPQHF. The chain joins TRBV27 to TRBJ1-5; 7 nucleotides line up with TRBD1. The CDR3 has 14 residues. The germline gives CDR1 MNHEY, CDR2 SMNVEV (reference sequence). With 2 bases clipped from V and 4 bases from J, the junction kept 2 bases outside the gene matches.

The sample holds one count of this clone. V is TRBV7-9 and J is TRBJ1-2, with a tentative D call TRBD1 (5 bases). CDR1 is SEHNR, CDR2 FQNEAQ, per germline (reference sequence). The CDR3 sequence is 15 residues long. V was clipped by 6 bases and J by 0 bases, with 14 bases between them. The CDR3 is CASSTGTTTNYGYTF. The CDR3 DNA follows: TGTGCCAGCAGTACCGGGACTACTACTAACTATGGCTACACCTTC.

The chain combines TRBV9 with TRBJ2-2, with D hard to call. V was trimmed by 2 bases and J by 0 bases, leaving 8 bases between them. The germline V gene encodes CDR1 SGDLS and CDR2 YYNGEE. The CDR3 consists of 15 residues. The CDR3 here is CASSVGLPNTGELFF. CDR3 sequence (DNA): TGTGCCAGCAGCGTTGGTCTACCGAACACCGGGGAGCTGTTTTTT.

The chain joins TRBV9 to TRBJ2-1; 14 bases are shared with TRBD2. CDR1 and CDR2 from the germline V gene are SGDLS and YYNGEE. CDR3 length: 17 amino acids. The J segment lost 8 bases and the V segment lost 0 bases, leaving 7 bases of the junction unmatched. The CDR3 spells CASSVGLAGGPGDEQFF. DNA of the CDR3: TGTGCCAGCAGCGTAGGACTAGCGGGGGGGCCTGGCGATGAGCAGTTCTTC.

The CDR3 loop is CASSGGTGSNSPLHF. In nucleotides, the CDR3 is TGTGCCAGCAGCGGCGGGACAGGGTCGAATTCACCCCTCCACTTT. V is TRBV7-2 and J is TRBJ1-6; TRBD1 matches 9 bases. This CDR3 has 15 residues. Trimming cost V 5 bases and J 7 bases; bases outside gene matches: 6. Looked up from germline, CDR1 is SGHTA and CDR2 is FQGNSA.